Following are 25 T cell receptor beta chains from one sample sequenced in a study of blood T cell repertoires in COVID-19. Method: immunoSEQ multiplex PCR; TCRdb's copy keeps in-frame clones and lacks some. This table holds roughly 34,000 clones, almost 90% found once. The sequenced material came from peripheral blood. Receptor source: a woman in her 70s with active COVID-19.

V is TRBV30 and J is TRBJ2-3, with D uncertain. Germline CDR1 GTSNPN, CDR2 SVGIG (reference sequence). The CDR3 runs to 12 residues. Between the trimmed V and J ends, which lost 2 bases and 4 bases, there was a span of 7 bases. Here the CDR3 reads CAWSSVADTQYF. The CDR3 DNA is TGTGCCTGGAGTTCCGTTGCAGATACGCAGTATTTT.

V gene TRBV7-2 combines with J gene TRBJ2-1, with TRBD2 matching over 7 bases. The CDR3 extends over 15 amino acids. The V gene's germline CDR1 is SGHTA and CDR2 FQGNSA. Trimming at V came to 7 bases and at J to 0 bases, leaving 6 bases not matched to a gene. This chain's CDR3 is CASTLGGSSYNEQFF. The DNA for the CDR3 is TGTGCCAGCACCCTGGGGGGGAGCTCCTACAATGAGCAGTTCTTC.

This rearrangement joins TRBV28 to TRBJ1-4, with D unresolved. V gave up 9 bases and J gave up 2 bases, with 7 bases separating them. CDR1 is MDHEN, CDR2 SYDVKM, per germline. The CDR3 extends over 12 amino acids. CDR3 nucleotides: TGTGCCAGTGGGCTCACTAATGAAAAACTGTTTTTT. It specifies CASGLTNEKLFF. The variable domain in full, with the rest retrieved from reference TRBV28 and TRBJ1-4, is DVKVTQSSRYLVKRTGEKVFLECVQDMDHENMFWYRQDPGLGLRLIYFSYDVKMKEKGDIPEGYSVSREKKERFSLILESASTNQTSMYLCASGLTNEKLFFGSGTQLSVL.

J is TRBJ2-3 and V is TRBV7-9, with D perhaps matching TRBD2 (6 bases). V was clipped by 5 bases and J by 4 bases, with 19 bases between them. The CDR3 contains 16 residues. Looked up from germline, CDR1 is SEHNR and CDR2 is FQNEAQ (reference sequence). CDR3 sequence (DNA): TGTGCCAGCAGCCCGCCGGGACTCCTTTTGGCAGATACGCAGTATTTT. It encodes CASSPPGLLLADTQYF.

This chain connects TRBV11-3 to TRBJ2-5; perhaps TRBD1 as D (6 bases). This CDR3 has 13 amino acids. Germline values: CDR1 SGHNT, CDR2 YENEEA. Trimming stripped 1 base from V and 4 bases from J, with 7 bases between. Written as DNA, the CDR3 is TGTGCCAGCAGCTTAGGGGGGCGAGAGACCCAGTACTTC. Protein product: CASSLGGRETQYF.

V usage is TRBV6-5 and J usage is TRBJ2-7, with a tentative D call TRBD2 (7 bases). Germline-derived CDR1 and CDR2 are MNHEY and SVGAGI. V was clipped by 1 base and J by 6 bases, with 13 bases between them. The CDR3 covers 14 residues. The CDR3 reads CASSYLRGGSEQYF. Written as DNA, the CDR3 is TGTGCCAGCAGTTACTTGAGGGGGGGGTCCGAGCAGTACTTC.

This rearrangement joins TRBV5-8 to TRBJ2-5, with 14 bases lining up with TRBD2. The CDR3 has 18 residues. Germline V gene data show CDR1 as SGHTS and CDR2 as YDEGEE. J lost 3 bases, V lost 3 bases, and 10 bases had no gene match. The CDR3, as DNA: TGTGCCAGCAGCTCGACGCGGACTAGCGGGGGGATCAAAGAGACCCAGTACTTC. This translates into CASSSTRTSGGIKETQYF.

The rearrangement links TRBV3-1 (or the pseudogene TRBV3-2) to TRBJ2-6; D not resolved. This CDR3 has 15 amino acids. V lost 4 bases and J lost 0, with 7 bases in between. CDR1 is LGHDT, CDR2 YNNKEL, per germline (reference sequence). CDR3 coding DNA: TGTGCCAGCAGCCCTACTCTCTCTGGGGCCAACGTCCTGACTTTC. Its protein is CASSPTLSGANVLTF.

This CDR3 reads CATTQDRPGGNTIYF. For the CDR3, the DNA is TGTGCCACCACCCAAGACAGGCCGGGGGGAAACACCATATATTTT. J is TRBJ1-3 and V is TRBV15, with D perhaps TRBD1 (6 bases). The V end lost 7 bases, the J end lost 4 bases, and 17 bases lay between the germline ends. This CDR3 spans 15 amino acids. From germline, CDR1 is LNHNV and CDR2 YYDKDF (reference sequence).

The gene calls are TRBV7-2 and TRBJ2-7; tentative D call: TRBD1 (5 bases). The CDR3 is 15 amino acids. The germline V and J ends were trimmed by 2 bases and 5 bases, with 16 bases remaining between them. The V gene's germline CDR1 is SGHTA and CDR2 FQGNSA. The CDR3 is CASSLSFSGSNEQYF. CDR3 bases: TGTGCCAGCAGCTTATCATTTTCAGGGTCTAACGAGCAGTACTTC.

This chain connects TRBV7-2 to TRBJ2-5, with 8 bases identical to TRBD1. Looked up from germline, CDR1 is SGHTA and CDR2 is FQGNSA. V shed 6 bases, J shed 5 bases, and the junction held 8 bases outside the gene matches. This CDR3 is 14 amino acids long. In DNA form, the CDR3 reads TGTGCCAGCAGGTTGGACAGGGTCAGCGAGACCCAGTACTTC. Protein product: CASRLDRVSETQYF.

This clone was seen only once. This chain links TRBV6-6 with TRBJ1-6, with D possibly TRBD1 on 5 matching bases. The germline V gene has CDR1 MNHNY and CDR2 SVGAGI (reference sequence). This CDR3 region has 14 residues. Trimming shortened V by 6 bases and J by 10 bases, and 16 bases separated the two germline ends. The chain's CDR3 is CASSHPGGGSPLHF. For the CDR3, the DNA is TGTGCCAGCAGCCACCCGGGGGGTGGATCACCCCTCCACTTT.

The chain carries TRBV6-5 and TRBJ2-1; 8 bases fit TRBD2. This CDR3 comprises 15 residues. CDR1 is MNHEY, CDR2 SVGAGI, per germline. With V trimmed by 7 bases and J by 7 bases, 12 bases remained unmatched. The CDR3 loop reads CASTASGGGWNEQFF. CDR3 DNA sequence: TGTGCCAGCACCGCCAGCGGGGGCGGATGGAATGAGCAGTTCTTC.

The V gene is TRBV10-1, the J gene TRBJ2-7; D is unclear. The V gene's germline CDR1 is WNHNN and CDR2 SYGVQD (reference sequence). Trimming stripped 4 bases from V and 3 bases from J, with 4 bases between. This CDR3 has 11 amino acids. The CDR3 DNA follows: TGCGCCAGCAGTGCGGGCTACGAGCAGTACTTC. This gives the protein CASSAGYEQYF.

The table lists this clone with a count of one. The chain links TRBV15 to TRBJ2-4; weak D call: TRBD1 (7 bases). The CDR3 runs to 17 residues. Trimming took 3 bases from V and 2 from J, leaving 17 bases between them. Germline CDR1 reads LNHNV; CDR2 reads YYDKDF (reference sequence). The CDR3 DNA follows: TGTGCCACCAGCAGTCCCGGTCAGGGGGGTTCCAAAAACATTCAGTACTTC. Protein sequence: CATSSPGQGGSKNIQYF.

The chain has TRBV10-3 and TRBJ2-1, with D tentatively TRBD2 (5 bases). Trimming pared 5 bases from V and 9 bases from J, leaving 11 bases between. CDR1 is ENHRY and CDR2 is SYGVKD in the germline V gene. This CDR3 contains 12 residues. DNA for the CDR3: TGTGCCATCAGTCCCCCTCGGGGTGAGCAGTTCTTC. This encodes CAISPPRGEQFF.

This chain links TRBV20-1 with TRBJ1-4; a weak D match, TRBD1 (5 bases). The CDR3 is 11 residues long. Germline V gives CDR1 DFQATT, CDR2 SNEGSKA (reference sequence). Between the trimmed V and J ends, which lost 6 bases and 8 bases, there was a span of 10 bases. The CDR3 DNA follows: TGCAGTGCCAGGGAGGGGGAAAAACTGTTTTTT. Translating it yields CSAREGEKLFF.

The chain employs TRBV6-1 and TRBJ2-7; D ambiguous. The length of the CDR3 is 14 residues. V was pared by 1 base and J by 2 bases, with 9 bases between. CDR1 and CDR2 from the germline V gene are MNHNS and SASEGT. CDR3 DNA: TGTGCCAGCAGTGAAGGTGTGAGTGCCTACGAGCAGTACTTC. This encodes CASSEGVSAYEQYF.

This chain joins TRBV11-3 and TRBJ1-2; D is perhaps TRBD1 (5 bases). The V and J ends lost 4 bases and 4 bases respectively, with 10 bases between them. The CDR3 extends over 13 amino acids. Germline CDR1 SGHNT, CDR2 YENEEA. The CDR3 spells CASSSGPFYGYTF. The CDR3 region has the DNA TGTGCCAGCAGCTCAGGGCCCTTCTATGGCTACACCTTC.

V usage is TRBV11-2 and J usage is TRBJ2-3; 8 bases are shared with TRBD1. After removal of 1 base from V and 4 bases from J, the junction contained 1 base not matched to a gene. This CDR3 contains 14 residues. Germline V gives CDR1 SGHAT, CDR2 FQNNGV. CDR3 DNA sequence: TGTGCCAGCAGCTTAGGGGACAGGCCAGATACGCAGTATTTT. Residues: CASSLGDRPDTQYF.

Written as DNA, the CDR3 is TGTGCCAGCAGCTTACGTTCTGGGGGAGCGGGGTGGGAGACCCAGTACTTC. Its protein is CASSLRSGGAGWETQYF. The rearrangement uses TRBV7-6 and TRBJ2-5; 7 positions match TRBD2. The CDR3 is made up of 17 amino acids. After removal of 2 bases from V and 5 bases from J, the junction contained 14 bases not matched to a gene. The germline V gene has CDR1 SGHVS and CDR2 FNYEAQ. Looking up the rest from reference TRBV7-6 and TRBJ2-5 gives the full variable domain: GAGVSQSPRYKVTKRGQDVALRCDPISGHVSLYWYRQALGQGPEFLTYFNYEAQQDKSGLPNDRFSAERPEGSISTLTIQRTEQRDSAMYRCASSLRSGGAGWETQYFGPGTRLLVL.

Relative to its sample, this clone is medium-sized. V usage is TRBV6-2 or TRBV6-3 and J usage is TRBJ2-2, with 8 bases aligning to TRBD1. CDR3 length: 17 amino acids. V lost 2 bases and J lost 0; bases outside the gene matches: 5. Germline V gives CDR1 MNHEY, CDR2 SVGEGT. CDR3 in amino acids: CASSYRTGHANTGELFF. CDR3 DNA sequence: TGTGCCAGCAGTTACAGGACAGGGCACGCGAACACCGGGGAGCTGTTTTTT.

CDR3 sequence (DNA): TGTGCCAGCAGTTCTGGGGGCCTTTTGGGTTACGAGCAGTACTTC. This sequence encodes CASSSGGLLGYEQYF. The rearrangement joins TRBV28 to TRBJ2-7, with D possibly being TRBD1 (6 bases). This CDR3 has 15 residues. CDR1 is MDHEN and CDR2 is SYDVKM in the germline V gene. The ends were cut back, 4 bases at V and 4 bases at J, with 17 bases in the middle.

This chain links TRBV11-3 with TRBJ2-1, with D hard to call. The CDR3 has 13 residues. The V and J ends lost 1 base and 5 bases respectively, with 6 bases between them. Germline V gives CDR1 SGHNT, CDR2 YENEEA. CDR3 nucleotides: TGTGCCAGCAGCTTAGCAGGTAACAATGAGCAGTTCTTC. Translated: CASSLAGNNEQFF.

This clone was found a few times. The chain combines TRBV5-4 with TRBJ2-5, with D possibly matching TRBD2 (5 bases). The CDR3 has 15 residues. CDR1 SGHNT and CDR2 YYREEE come from the germline V gene (reference sequence). Deletions cut 5 bases from V and 5 bases from J, with 19 bases between. CDR3 region: CASSPAGNGRETQYF. CDR3 nucleotides: TGTGCCAGCAGTCCCGCCGGGAACGGGCGGGAGACCCAGTACTTC.